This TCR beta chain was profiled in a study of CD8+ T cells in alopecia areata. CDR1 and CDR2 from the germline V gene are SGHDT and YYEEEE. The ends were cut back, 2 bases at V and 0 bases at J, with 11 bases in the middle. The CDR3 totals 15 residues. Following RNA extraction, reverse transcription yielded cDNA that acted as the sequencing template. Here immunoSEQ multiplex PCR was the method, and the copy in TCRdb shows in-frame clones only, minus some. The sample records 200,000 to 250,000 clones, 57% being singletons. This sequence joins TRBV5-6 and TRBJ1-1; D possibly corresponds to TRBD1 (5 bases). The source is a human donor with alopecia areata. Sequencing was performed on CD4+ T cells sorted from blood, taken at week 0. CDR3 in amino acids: CASSFTGTLNTEAFF. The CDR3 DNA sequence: TGTGCCAGCAGCTTTACCGGGACGCTGAACACTGAAGCTTTCTTT.